This TCR beta chain derives from a study of a mutant IDH1 vaccine in newly diagnosed glioma. Across the whole study: Beginning 4-6 weeks after radiotherapy alone, or with temozolomide cycles, vaccination took place. Study-wide results and caveats: There seemed to be no relation between pseudoprogression and changes in top peripheral T cell clonotypes.

CDR3 length: 15 residues. Germline V gene data show CDR1 as SGHKS and CDR2 as YYEKEE (reference sequence). V shed 4 bases and J shed 7 bases, with 18 bases lying between them. As for this clone: Its cognate antigen is unknown.

Described time point: week 47, end of study. It was 300 ug of mutant IDH1 20-mer peptide that made up each vaccine dose, given with topical imiquimod. This table comes from immunoSEQ multiplex PCR, and its TCRdb copy is limited to in-frame clones, with some not included. The repertoire holds about 84,000 clones, 75% to 90% seen once, with under 6.5% in the top ten. The rearrangement joins TRBV5-5 to TRBJ1-5; D is uncertain. The sample here was PBMCs, taken from a glioma patient whose treatment included an IDH1 peptide vaccine. The sequence came from a man in his forties with glioma. CDR3: CASSPVLGGGQPQHF. Here the CDR3 DNA reads TGTGCCAGCAGCCCCGTTCTGGGTGGTGGGCAGCCCCAGCATTTT.